This T cell receptor beta chain was retrieved from a study of blood T cell repertoires in COVID-19. Study information: Acute-phase and convalescent COVID-19 samples originated in the United States, Italy and Spain. In each case, the material was cDNA or gDNA derived from T cells, B-cell-depleted T cells, or PBMCs.

In the original workflow: From reference gene primer amplification, estimates of nucleated cell counts were derived. This table comes from immunoSEQ multiplex PCR, and its TCRdb copy is limited to in-frame clones, with some not included. V, J and clone size derive from that table, while D and trimming were established from the DNA sequence. This sample has 90,000 to 110,000 clones; around four fifths occur once, and the top ten carry 18%. This CDR3 is built from 14 residues. V gave up 1 base and J gave up 4 bases, with 10 bases separating them. CDR1 SGHAT and CDR2 FQNNGV come from the germline V gene.

Sequencing input: peripheral blood. This rearrangement joins TRBV11-2 to TRBJ1-1; D possibly corresponds to TRBD1 (6 bases). This clonotype originated in a woman aged 60-75 years with acute or convalescent COVID-19. The CDR3 nucleotides read TGTGCCAGCAGCTTAGCGGGGGGCGGCACTGAAGCTTTCTTT. Protein: CASSLAGGGTEAFF.